The entry below describes one T cell receptor (beta chain). Its antigen is currently unknown. The junction departs from the called germline gene at one end, perhaps through a read error. The data are from a study of shared clonotypes between healthy human individuals. The table came from immunoSEQ multiplex PCR; TCRdb's copy has only in-frame clones and leaves some out. Of about 580,000 clones in the sample, 98% were seen once. Germline V lookup: CDR1 SSHAT, CDR2 FNYEAQ (reference sequence). This CDR3 is 14 amino acids long. Whole-study findings and limits: Donor clonotype sharing was expected to depend on sequencing depth.

Naive CD8 cells were CD45RO-negative, positively selected for CCR7, excluding terminally differentiated effector memory CD45RA+ cells. The clonotype was recovered from a man aged 25 to 40 in good health. The V and J genes are TRBV7-7 and TRBJ2-7, with D tentatively TRBD1 (5 bases). Sequencing input: naive CD8+ T cells sorted from blood. CDR3 residues: CASSLSPGLNEQYF. The CDR3 DNA reads TGTGCTAGCAGCTTAAGTCCAGGGCTAAACGAGCAGTACTTC.